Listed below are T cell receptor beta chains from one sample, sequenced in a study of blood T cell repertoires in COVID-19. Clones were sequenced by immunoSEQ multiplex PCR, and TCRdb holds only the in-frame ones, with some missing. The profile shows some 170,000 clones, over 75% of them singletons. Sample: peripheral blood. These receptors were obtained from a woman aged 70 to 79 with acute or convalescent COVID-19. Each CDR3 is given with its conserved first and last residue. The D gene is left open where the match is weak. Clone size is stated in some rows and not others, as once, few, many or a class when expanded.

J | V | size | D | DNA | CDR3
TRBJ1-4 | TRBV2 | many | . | TGTGCCAGCAGAACAGAAGTTAATGAAAAACTGTTTTTT | CASRTEVNEKLFF
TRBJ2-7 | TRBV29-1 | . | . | TGCAGCGTCCAGACAGGTTCGGTCACCTACGAGCAGTACTTC | CSVQTGSVTYEQYF
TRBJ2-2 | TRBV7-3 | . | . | TGTGCCAGCAGCCCCCGTCGTCTGCGGGATGGGGAGCTGTTTTTT | CASSPRRLRDGELFF
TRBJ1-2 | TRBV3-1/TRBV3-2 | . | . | TGTGCCAGCAGCCAAGATAGGGCAGGGTATGGCTACACCTTC | CASSQDRAGYGYTF
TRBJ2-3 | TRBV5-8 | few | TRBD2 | TGTGCCAGCAGCCGCTTCTTAAGCGGGAGGGGACTAGATACGCAGTATTTT | CASSRFLSGRGLDTQYF
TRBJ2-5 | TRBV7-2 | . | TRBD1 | TGTGCCAGCAGCCTGACAGGGCCAGAGACCCAGTACTTC | CASSLTGPETQYF
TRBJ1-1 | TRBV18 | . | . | TGTGCCAGCTCACTCGACCAAAGGAGGGGTGAAGCTTTCTTT | CASSLDQRRGEAFF
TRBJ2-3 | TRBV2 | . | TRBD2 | TGTGCCAGCAGTCCCGGGACTAGCCGTACCAATACGCAGTATTTT | CASSPGTSRTNTQYF
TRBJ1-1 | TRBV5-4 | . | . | TGTGCGAGACTTGGTATCGAAGGGAACACTGAAGCTTTCTTT | CARLGIEGNTEAFF
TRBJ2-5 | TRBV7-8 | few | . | TGTGCCAGCAGCTTAGCGGGTTACTCCAGCGGGTGGGAGACCCAGTACTTC | CASSLAGYSSGWETQYF
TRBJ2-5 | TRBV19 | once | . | TGTGCCAGTAGTATTGGGGCGCGGACGGAGACCCAGTACTTC | CASSIGARTETQYF
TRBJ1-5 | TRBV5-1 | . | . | TGCGCCAGCAGCTTATCGGGGGGTAGCAATCAGCCCCAGCATTTT | CASSLSGGSNQPQHF
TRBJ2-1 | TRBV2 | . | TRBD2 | TGTGCCAGCAACCCTAGCGGCTACAATGAGCAGTTCTTC | CASNPSGYNEQFF
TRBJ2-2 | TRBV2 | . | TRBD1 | TGTGCCAGCAGCGAAACGGGATTTAGGACAGGGGGCTTCACCGGGGAGCTGTTTTTT | CASSETGFRTGGFTGELFF
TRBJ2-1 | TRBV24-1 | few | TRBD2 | TGTGCCACCAGTGATTTCACTAGCGGGAGCATCGATGAGCAGTTCTTC | CATSDFTSGSIDEQFF
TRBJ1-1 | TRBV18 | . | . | TGTGCCAGCTCATCGGACAGAAACACTGAAGCTTTCTTT | CASSSDRNTEAFF
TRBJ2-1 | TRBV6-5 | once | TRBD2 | TGTGCCAGCACTATTACGGGAGGTTACGGTGAGCAGTTCTTC | CASTITGGYGEQFF
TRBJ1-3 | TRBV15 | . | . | TGTGCCACCACTGAGGGAGCCCAGAGCTCTGGAAACACCATATATTTT | CATTEGAQSSGNTIYF
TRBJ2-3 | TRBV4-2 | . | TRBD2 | TGTGCCAGCAGCCAAGAGGCGGGAGGGCCAACAGATACGCAGTATTTT | CASSQEAGGPTDTQYF
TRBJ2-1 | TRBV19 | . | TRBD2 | TGTGCCAGTAGTATGGGCGGGAGCAGGGACAATGAGCAGTTCTTC | CASSMGGSRDNEQFF
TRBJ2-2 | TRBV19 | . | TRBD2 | TGTGCCAGTACCCCCGGGGCTTTCAGCGGGAAGGGCGGGGAGCTGTTTTTT | CASTPGAFSGKGGELFF
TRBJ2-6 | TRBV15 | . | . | TGTGCCACCAGCAGAGTCTCGCGCGGGGCCAACGTCCTGACTTTC | CATSRVSRGANVLTF
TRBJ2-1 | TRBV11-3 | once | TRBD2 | TGTGCCAGCAGCTTAGGGACTAGCGTATACAATGAGCAGTTCTTC | CASSLGTSVYNEQFF
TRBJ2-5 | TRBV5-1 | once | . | TGCGCCAGCAGCTTGGGGCAGCAAGAGACCCAGTACTTC | CASSLGQQETQYF
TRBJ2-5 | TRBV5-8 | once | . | TGTGCCAGCAGCCGTTCTGGCTTAGAGACCCAGTACTTC | CASSRSGLETQYF
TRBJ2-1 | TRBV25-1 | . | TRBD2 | TGTGCCAGCAGTGCTACTAGCGGTAAGAATTGGAATGAGCAGTTCTTC | CASSATSGKNWNEQFF
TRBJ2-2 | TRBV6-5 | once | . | TGTGCCAGCAGCTATTTCGGAGACACCGGGGAGCTGTTTTTT | CASSYFGDTGELFF
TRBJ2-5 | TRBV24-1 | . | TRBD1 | TGTGCCACCAGTGCACCGGACAGGGGGCAAGAGACCCAGTACTTC | CATSAPDRGQETQYF
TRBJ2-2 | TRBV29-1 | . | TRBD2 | TGCAGCGCCCCGGGGCCCGGGACTAGCGGCACCGGGGAGCTGTTTTTT | CSAPGPGTSGTGELFF
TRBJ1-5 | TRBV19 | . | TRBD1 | TGTGCCAGTAGTGCGATACACCGGGACAGGGGCCAGCCCCAGCATTTT | CASSAIHRDRGQPQHF
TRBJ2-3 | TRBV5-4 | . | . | TGTGCCAGCAGCCCCTCAAGGGTAGGGGCAGATACGCAGTATTTT | CASSPSRVGADTQYF
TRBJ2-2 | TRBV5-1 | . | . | TGCGCCAGCAGCGGGGGCCTTTTGGCGAACACCGGGGAGCTGTTTTTT | CASSGGLLANTGELFF
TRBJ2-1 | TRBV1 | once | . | TGCACCAGCAGCAAAGCGGGGGGGGTATACAATGAGCAGTTCTTC | CTSSKAGGVYNEQFF
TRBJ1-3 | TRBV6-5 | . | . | TGTGCCAGCAGTATTGACTTTTCTGGAAACACCATATATTTT | CASSIDFSGNTIYF
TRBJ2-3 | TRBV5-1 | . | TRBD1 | TGCGCCAGCAGCTCTACAGGGGGCGACGCAGATACGCAGTATTTT | CASSSTGGDADTQYF
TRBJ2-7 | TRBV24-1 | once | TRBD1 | TGTGCCACCAGTGTGGGGACAGGGGTTTCCTACGAGCAGTACTTC | CATSVGTGVSYEQYF
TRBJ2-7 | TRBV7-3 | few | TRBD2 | TGTGCCAGCAGCTTAATAACCACCGGGGGGGAAGGGATTCCCTACGAGCAGTACTTC | CASSLITTGGEGIPYEQYF
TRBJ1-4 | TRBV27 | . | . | TGTGCCAGCAGTTTATTCGGAGGGGTGAATGAAAAACTGTTTTTT | CASSLFGGVNEKLFF
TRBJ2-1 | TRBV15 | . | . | TGTGCCACCAGCAGAGATACTAGCATTTACAATGAGCAGTTCTTC | CATSRDTSIYNEQFF
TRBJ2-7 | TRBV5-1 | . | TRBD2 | TGCGCCAGCCATCTAGCGGGAGGAAACTACGAGCAGTACTTC | CASHLAGGNYEQYF
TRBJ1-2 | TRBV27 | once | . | TGTGCCAGCAGTTTGAACAGTCATATTGGCTACACCTTC | CASSLNSHIGYTF